This T cell receptor beta chain came from a study of blood T cell repertoires in COVID-19. Study overall: Acute and convalescent COVID-19 specimens originated in the United States, Italy and Spain. PBMCs, B-cell-depleted T cells, or T cells provided the cDNA or gDNA that made up the material.

Original processing methods: Scientists estimated how many nucleated cells there were by amplifying reference gene primers. TCRdb keeps only in-frame clones here, not all; method: immunoSEQ multiplex PCR. The V and J calls and the clone size are those of that table, but D and trimming were determined from the DNA. The sample lists approximately 250,000 clones, around 82% seen once, with roughly 8.6% in the top ten. The CDR3 is 14 amino acids. Trimming shortened V by 3 bases and J by 3 bases, and 6 bases separated the two germline ends. CDR1 and CDR2 (germline): SNHLY, FYNNEI. The chain links TRBV2 to TRBJ2-6, with D tentatively TRBD1 (5 bases). The specimen sequenced was peripheral blood. The clonotype originates from a human donor in a cohort sampled during active COVID-19. The CDR3 is CASSDRVGANVLTF. The CDR3 DNA sequence: TGTGCCAGCAGTGACAGGGTTGGGGCCAACGTCCTGACTTTC.